This entry lists 22 T cell receptor beta chains sequenced from one sample in a study of breast tumors, draining lymph nodes, adjacent tissues. Axillary draining lymph nodes of breast cancer patients supplied the node samples. TCRdb re-called the multiplex PCR reads with MiXCR, one entry per CDR3 protein. The repertoire holds more than 250,000 distinct CDR3 sequences, more than 30% seen once, with roughly 1.1% in the top ten. The sample comprised axillary lymph node tissue. These receptors came from a female donor with breast cancer. Some clones in this sample may be carry-over from other donors' samples.

With respect to this clonotype: This may be a read error, as it is one base from a much larger clone. The V gene is TRBV9, the J gene TRBJ2-3; the match to TRBD1 covers 7 bases. Looked up from germline, CDR1 is SGDLS and CDR2 is YYNGEE. The CDR3 is made up of 14 amino acids. Written as DNA, the CDR3 is TGTGCCAGCAGTCCCAGGGGGATGACAGATACGCAGTCTTTT. Its translation: CASSPRGMTDTQSF.

This clonotype was seen repeatedly, ten times or more. The chain carries TRBV5-6 and TRBJ2-3, with D possibly TRBD2 on 6 matching bases. CDR3 length equals 15 residues. The V and J ends lost 5 bases and 6 bases respectively, with 19 bases between them. Germline-derived CDR1 and CDR2 are SGHDT and YYEEEE. For the CDR3, the DNA is TGTGCCAGCAGTGGGGGGAGCCCCTCGTGGGATACGCAGTATTTT. Protein: CASSGGSPSWDTQYF.

In nucleotides, the CDR3 is TGTGCCAGCACACGACTAGCGGGAGCCGGGGAGGCCTACGAGCAGTACTTC. This sequence encodes CASTRLAGAGEAYEQYF. V and J are TRBV2 and TRBJ2-7, with 12 bases matching TRBD2. CDR1 and CDR2 from the germline V gene are SNHLY and FYNNEI. Germline trimming cut 7 bases from V and 2 bases from J; bases unmatched to any gene: 12. The CDR3 contains 17 residues.

This clonotype was detected only a few times. CDR3 in DNA: TGCGCCAGCAGCTTTTCCGGGACATCGAACACTGAAGCTTTCTTT. Residues: CASSFSGTSNTEAFF. The gene calls are TRBV5-1 and TRBJ1-1; perhaps TRBD1 as D (6 bases). The CDR3 is made up of 15 amino acids. V gave up 2 bases and J gave up 1 base, with 12 bases separating them. Germline CDR1 SGHRS, CDR2 YFSETQ.

This clonotype turned up a few times. A much larger clonotype is one base distant, so this may be a read error. The chain recombines TRBV19 with TRBJ2-3; D is perhaps TRBD2 (6 bases). The CDR3 totals 14 residues. Germline V gene lookup returns CDR1 LNHDA and CDR2 SQIVND (reference sequence). V lost 3 bases, J lost 1 base, and 8 bases lay in between. In nucleotides, the CDR3 is TGTGCCAGTAGTATCGGGGGACGCACAGATACGCAGTATTTT. It translates to CASSIGGRTDTQYF.

The rearrangement uses TRBV10-3 and TRBJ2-2, with 11 bases that match TRBD2. This CDR3 has 13 residues. Germline V CDR1 and CDR2: ENHRY, SYGVKD. V lost 10 bases, J lost 6 bases, and 4 bases stayed unmatched. CDR3 in amino acids: CATLAGAAGELFF. The CDR3 DNA follows: TGTGCCACACTAGCGGGAGCCGCCGGGGAGCTGTTTTTT.

This clonotype showed up many times. The J gene is TRBJ2-1, the V gene TRBV10-1, with D perhaps being TRBD1 or TRBD2 (5 bases each). The CDR3 is made up of 15 amino acids. Germline V lookup: CDR1 WNHNN, CDR2 SYGVQD (reference sequence). Trimming left V 1 base short and J 7 bases short, with 14 bases between. The CDR3, as DNA: TGCGCCAGCAGTGAGTTAGGGGACCGTAGGAATGAGCAGTTCTTC. This codes for CASSELGDRRNEQFF.

As concerns this clonotype: A much larger clone sits a single nucleotide away, making a read error possible. The chain combines TRBV11-1 with TRBJ1-2; D gene unclear. CDR1 SGHAT and CDR2 FQDESV come from the germline V gene (reference sequence). The CDR3 contains 15 residues. This CDR3 reads CASSLGMTAHYDYTF. The CDR3 coding sequence is TGTGCCAGCAGCTTAGGGATGACGGCACACTATGACTACACCTTC.

This clonotype occurred many times. CDR3 nucleotide sequence: TGTGCCAGTAGTGAAACGACGGGGGATAATGAAAAACTGTTTTTT. The encoded protein is CASSETTGDNEKLFF. The chain couples TRBV19 to TRBJ1-4, with a possible D match to TRBD1 (5 bases). V was trimmed by 5 bases and J by 4 bases, leaving 14 bases between them. Germline values: CDR1 LNHDA, CDR2 SQIVND (reference sequence). CDR3 size: 15 residues.

The J gene is TRBJ2-1, the V gene TRBV27; D may match TRBD1 or TRBD2 (5 bases each). Germline lookup yields CDR1 MNHEY and CDR2 SMNVEV (reference sequence). The CDR3 runs to 15 residues. Trimming took 7 bases from V and 7 from J, leaving 20 bases between them. The CDR3 DNA reads TGTGCCAGCACCTGGGGTAGCGTAAGGACAAATGAGCAGTTCTTC. This gives the protein CASTWGSVRTNEQFF.

Concerning this clonotype itself: A read error is possible here, since a much larger clone lies one base away. The V gene is TRBV5-4, the J gene TRBJ2-7; D not resolved. The CDR3 covers 14 residues. The germline V gene has CDR1 SGHNT and CDR2 YYREEE (reference sequence). The CDR3, as DNA: TGTGCCAGCAGCTTTTGGGGTATCGGCTACGAGCAGTGCTTC. Its translation is CASSFWGIGYEQCF.

This clonotype was counted many times. V and J are TRBV20-1 and TRBJ2-3; TRBD2 aligns across 11 bases. The J segment lost 5 bases and the V segment lost 6 bases, leaving 19 bases of the junction unmatched. The germline gives CDR1 DFQATT, CDR2 SNEGSKA (reference sequence). The CDR3 runs to 18 residues. In DNA form, the CDR3 reads TGCAGTGCCTCTCCGGGACTAGCGGCAGGGGGCCAGGGAGATACGCAGTATTTT. Protein sequence: CSASPGLAAGGQGDTQYF.

This clonotype was seen repeatedly, ten times or more. V is TRBV3-1 and J is TRBJ1-4, with D possibly being TRBD1 (6 bases). The ends were cut back, 2 bases at V and 10 bases at J, with 14 bases in the middle. This CDR3 is 14 amino acids long. CDR1 and CDR2 from the germline V gene are LGHDT and YNNKEL (reference sequence). CDR3 sequence (DNA): TGTGCCAGCAGCCAACCCGACAGGCAGGGAAAACTGTTTTTT. As protein: CASSQPDRQGKLFF.

The sample holds one count of this clonotype. This may arise from a read error, as a much more abundant clone is one base away. The chain employs TRBV15 and TRBJ2-5, with D uncertain. The CDR3 loop spans 13 amino acids. Germline V gives CDR1 LNHNV, CDR2 YYDKDF (reference sequence). The CDR3: CASSRRRRETQYF. CDR3 nucleotides: TGCGCCAGCAGCAGACGGCGCAGGGAGACCCAGTACTTC.

This clonotype has ten or more counts. The chain combines TRBV9 with TRBJ2-3; no reliable D call. The CDR3 sequence is 15 residues long. The V and J ends lost 0 bases and 0 bases respectively, with 8 bases between them. Germline values: CDR1 SGDLS, CDR2 YYNGEE. The CDR3 bases are TGTGCCAGCAGCGTAGAATCGCGGAGCACAGATACGCAGTATTTT. Translated, it gives CASSVESRSTDTQYF.

This clonotype has at least ten counts. The rearrangement links TRBV7-8 to TRBJ2-5; TRBD2 agrees at 8 bases. V lost 5 bases and J lost 4; bases outside the gene matches: 3. The CDR3 runs to 13 residues. Germline-derived CDR1 and CDR2 are SGHVS and FQNEAQ. CDR3 DNA: TGTGCCAGCAGCGACGGACTAGCAGAGACCCAGTACTTC. Translation gives CASSDGLAETQYF.

This chain links TRBV7-9 with TRBJ1-3; D is perhaps TRBD1 (6 bases). V was cut by 5 bases and J by 5 bases, with 19 bases left in between. CDR1 and CDR2 from the germline V gene are SEHNR and FQNEAQ (reference sequence). The CDR3 sequence is 16 residues long. CDR3 sequence: CASSVVGGDRRNTIYF. CDR3 nucleotides: TGTGCCAGCAGCGTTGTTGGGGGCGACAGGCGAAACACCATATATTTT.

This clonotype was counted ten times or more. One end of the junction is discordant with germline, which a read error may explain. The chain couples TRBV6-6 to TRBJ2-1; a weak D match, TRBD2 (6 bases). The CDR3 is 14 residues long. Per the germline V gene, CDR1 is MNHNY and CDR2 is SVGAGI (reference sequence). CDR3 amino acids: CASSHSSLADEQFF. The CDR3 coding sequence is TGTGCCAGCAGTCACTCGTCACTAGCCGATGAGCAGTTCTTC.

In this sample, this clonotype turned up many times. V is TRBV13 and J is TRBJ1-2; no clear D gene. Trimming removed 6 bases from V and 7 bases from J, with 12 bases in between. Germline V gene sequence: CDR1 PRHDT, CDR2 FYEKMQ (reference sequence). The CDR3 extends over 12 amino acids. The DNA for the CDR3 is TGTGCCAGCAGTACCCTGACAAGTGGCTACACCTTC. Translation: CASSTLTSGYTF. Full variable domain (missing parts from reference TRBV13 and TRBJ1-2): AAGVIQSPRHLIKEKRETATLKCYPIPRHDTVYWYQQGPGQDPQFLISFYEKMQSDKGSIPDRFSAQQFSDYHSELNMSSLELGDSALYFCASSTLTSGYTFGSGTRLTVV.

This clonotype was observed at least ten times. The chain employs TRBV5-1 and TRBJ2-6; no definite D call. Trimming pared 4 bases from V and 0 bases from J, leaving 14 bases between. This CDR3 region has 17 residues. Germline CDR1 and CDR2: SGHRS and YFSETQ. CDR3 in DNA: TGCGCCAGCAGCGCCCAGCAAGAACGCTCTGGGGCCAACGTCCTGACTTTC. It encodes CASSAQQERSGANVLTF.

This clonotype was detected only once. The V gene is TRBV2, the J gene TRBJ1-4; 7 bases align to TRBD1. J lost 8 bases, V lost 7 bases, and 7 bases had no gene match. In germline, CDR1 is SNHLY, CDR2 FYNNEI. This CDR3 region has 13 residues. CDR3 loop: CASTTGAGEKLFF. In nucleotides, the CDR3 is TGTGCCAGCACTACAGGGGCTGGGGAAAAACTGTTTTTT.

This clonotype occurred many times. The chain uses TRBV6-5 and TRBJ2-3, with D possibly TRBD2 on 5 matching bases. The germline CDR1 and CDR2 sequences are MNHEY and SVGAGI. This CDR3 is 14 amino acids long. With 5 bases removed from V and 5 bases from J, the gap between germline ends came to 14 bases. CDR3 bases: TGTGCCAGCAGTCGGGGTCCCGGGAAAGATACGCAGTATTTT. It yields the protein CASSRGPGKDTQYF.